This entry concerns a single TCR beta chain. The germline CDR1 and CDR2 sequences are WSHSY and SAAADI. V lost 1 base and J lost 5; bases outside the gene matches: 6. The CDR3 contains 16 residues. Sequenced by immunoSEQ multiplex PCR; TCRdb stores in-frame clones only, minus some. The table has more than 200,000 clones, approximately 86% seen once. The data were taken from a study of blood T cell repertoires in COVID-19. This rearrangement joins TRBV10-2 to TRBJ1-5, with 9 bases that match TRBD1. The receptor's source is a human donor in a cohort sampled during active COVID-19. Sequenced input: peripheral blood. The CDR3: CASSELPGQGDQPQHF. CDR3 coding DNA: TGCGCCAGCAGTGAGTTACCGGGACAGGGAGATCAGCCCCAGCATTTT.